This TCR beta chain was observed in a study of T cells in Graves' hyperthyroidism and ophthalmopathy. Broader study findings: By a 13 V-J model, ophthalmopathy was set apart from stable hyperthyroidism. Also found in blood were most expanded thyroid clonotypes above 0.001.

CDR1 is LNHNV, CDR2 YYDKDF, per germline (reference sequence). The CDR3 covers 14 residues. V dropped 5 bases and J dropped 0 bases, with 8 bases sitting between them. For this clonotype: The antigen is unknown.

The CDR3 regions of TCR beta were amplified from RNA transcripts. Initially, a first-round RT-PCR of the TCR CDR3 employed the HTBI primer set. TCRdb analysed the multiplex PCR reads with MiXCR anew, one entry per CDR3 protein. Of about 260,000 distinct CDR3 sequences listed, roughly 15% are singletons. PBMCs were sourced from approximately 9 ml fresh peripheral blood. The sample consisted of blood. The V and J genes are TRBV15 and TRBJ1-3; D uncertain. This receptor was obtained from a woman aged 18-35 years with Graves' ophthalmopathy. CDR3 sequence reads: CATSGGSSGNTIYF. CDR3 sequence (DNA): TGTGCCACCAGCGGCGGGTCCTCTGGAAACACCATATATTTT.